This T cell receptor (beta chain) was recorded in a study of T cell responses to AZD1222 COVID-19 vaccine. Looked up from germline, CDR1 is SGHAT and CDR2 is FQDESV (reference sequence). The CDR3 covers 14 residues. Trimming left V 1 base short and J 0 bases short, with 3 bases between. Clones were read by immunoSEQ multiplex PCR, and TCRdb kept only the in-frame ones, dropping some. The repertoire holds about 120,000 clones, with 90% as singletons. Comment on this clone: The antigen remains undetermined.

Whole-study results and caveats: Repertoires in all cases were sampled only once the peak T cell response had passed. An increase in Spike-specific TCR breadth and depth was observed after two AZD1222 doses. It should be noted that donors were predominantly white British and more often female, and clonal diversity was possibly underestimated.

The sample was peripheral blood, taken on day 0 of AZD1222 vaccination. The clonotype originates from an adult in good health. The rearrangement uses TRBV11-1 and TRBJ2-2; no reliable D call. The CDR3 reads CASSLGPNTGELFF. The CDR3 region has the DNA TGTGCCAGCAGCTTAGGGCCGAACACCGGGGAGCTGTTTTTT.